A single T cell receptor (beta chain) is shown here with its context. The antigen it binds to is not known. Base qualities are not at hand, and no much larger clone is one base apart. The V and J ends are trimmed by 6 bases and 6 bases, leaving 17 bases between them. The germline V gene gives CDR1 as SGDLS and CDR2 as YYNGEE. From the cysteine up to the phenylalanine, the CDR3 has a length of 14 residues. Of all the DNA, just the CDR3 is kept, 42 bases in frame from base 1. Roughly 2.2 micrograms of genomic DNA were extracted from cryopreserved PBMCs for TCR beta library preparation. Longitudinal blood samples from CLL patients receiving ibrutinib monotherapy were subjected to high-throughput TCR beta sequencing. Patients were enrolled in a phase 2 open-label single-center ibrutinib monotherapy trial. A MiSeq instrument was used for deep resolution sequencing, which targeted depths ranging from 1 in 1 million up to 1 in 200,000 T cells, with coverage averaging 10x for each clonotype. The immunoSEQ hsTCRB Kit was used to generate the TCR beta libraries. In the authors' own workflow: Data were analyzed with ImmunoSEQ Data Assistant and ImmunoSEQ Analyzer, with V, D and J genes assigned per IMGT definitions. Clonality, with values ranging from 0 to 1, was calculated as one minus the normalized Shannon entropy of productive rearrangement frequencies. Public clonotype analysis was restricted to overrepresented clonotypes comprising at least 0.05% of each patient's repertoire. More than ten repertoires from age-matched healthy donors, obtained from immuneACCESS, served as clonality controls. TCRdb provides this immuneACCESS table in a form limited to in-frame rearrangements. Some clones are lacking; in checked studies, under half of them reflect an unresolved V gene, and why the rest are absent is not known. V, J and clone size reflect that table, while D and trimming were determined from the DNA. The sample profile shows fewer than 400,000 clones; approximately 67% of them were found once. The biggest ten clones account for about 6.7% of the sample.

This entry belongs to a study of cytotoxic CD8 clonotypes in ibrutinib-treated CLL (TCRdb year 2021). Regarding the research as a whole: In this cohort, around 15 patients were treatment-naive and ten to eleven were relapsed/refractory, while under 18 had unmutated IGHV. Responses were partial in approximately 24 patients and complete in 2; after median 68 months follow-up, roughly 14 stayed in remission and about twelve progressed. Samples averaged approximately 250,000 productive templates and tens of thousands of productive rearrangements. Of the 70 to 100 people in the trial, 25 to 30 had longitudinal samples available. Cryopreserved peripheral blood mononuclear cells were collected at three points: before therapy, at response, and at either sustained remission or disease progression. Every sample from remission and from progressive disease was obtained while the patients were still on ibrutinib. Response samples were taken after a median of 12 months on treatment, ranging from roughly 6 to 36 months. Overall study results and their limits: Sampling times were not matched between patients in sustained remission and patients whose disease was progressing, and lymph node repertoires were not examined. Clonality increased at ibrutinib response, stayed stable in sustained remission, and fell back toward baseline at progression. Baseline clonality exceeded that of age-matched healthy donors and correlated strongly with circulating CD8+ T-cell counts. Public clonotypes were rare and either shrank or stayed stable during treatment, and the rise in clonality at ibrutinib response reflected expansion of private clonotypes.

In this chain, TRBV9 is recombined with TRBJ2-3; the D segment could be TRBD2, given 7 matching bases. The sample here was PBMCs, taken after 36 months of ibrutinib treatment. The sequence came from a human donor with chronic lymphocytic leukemia. The sequence in DNA is TGTGCCAGCAAGAAGGGGGGGAGTCTGGATACGCAGTATTTT. Translation gives CASKKGGSLDTQYF. When the CDR3 is completed using the reference TRBV9 and TRBJ2-3 genes on either side, the full variable domain is DSGVTQTPKHLITATGQRVTLRCSPRSGDLSVYWYQQSLDQGLQFLIQYYNGEERAKGNILERFSAQQFPDLHSELNLSSLELGDSALYFCASKKGGSLDTQYFGPGTRLTVL.